The 27 T cell receptor beta chains below were found in one sample sequenced in a study of blood T cell repertoires in COVID-19. The repertoire was sequenced with immunoSEQ multiplex PCR; TCRdb's copy has only in-frame clones and lacks some. The sample holds some 190,000 clones, approximately 81% seen once. The sequenced sample consisted of peripheral blood. Source of these receptors: a human donor in a cohort sampled during active COVID-19.

The chain uses TRBV19 and TRBJ1-1; 8 bases align to TRBD1. This CDR3 has 15 residues. V shed 5 bases, J shed 4 bases, and the junction held 9 bases outside the gene matches. CDR1 LNHDA and CDR2 SQIVND come from the germline V gene (reference sequence). The CDR3 sequence is CASSPRTGFITEAFF. CDR3 nucleotides: TGTGCCAGTAGTCCACGGACAGGGTTTATCACTGAAGCTTTCTTT.

The chain couples TRBV6-1 to TRBJ2-3, with D perhaps matching TRBD2 (7 bases). V lost 2 bases and J 4 bases, leaving 16 bases between the germline ends. The germline gives CDR1 MNHNS, CDR2 SASEGT. The CDR3 is 16 residues long. Written as DNA, the CDR3 is TGTGCCAGCAGTGAATTGACAGGACTAGGCTCAGATACGCAGTATTTT. Translated: CASSELTGLGSDTQYF.

The chain links TRBV28 to TRBJ1-6, with TRBD1 matching over 7 bases. Germline trimming cut 7 bases from V and 8 bases from J; bases unmatched to any gene: 11. Germline V gene lookup returns CDR1 MDHEN and CDR2 SYDVKM. The CDR3 is 15 residues long. CDR3 amino acids: CASTSPRGLDSPLHF. In DNA, the CDR3 is TGTGCCAGCACCTCGCCTAGGGGGCTGGATTCACCCCTCCACTTT.

The chain has TRBV11-2 and TRBJ1-3; D unclear. Germline V gives CDR1 SGHAT, CDR2 FQNNGV. The CDR3 sequence is 13 residues long. Between the trimmed V and J ends, which lost 5 bases and 4 bases, there was a span of 9 bases. CDR3 nucleotides: TGTGCCAGCAGCCCATCCCCCGGAAACACCATATATTTT. It encodes CASSPSPGNTIYF.

The chain joins TRBV7-8 to TRBJ2-4, with 7 bases fitting TRBD1. The CDR3 spans 13 residues. Per germline, CDR1 SGHVS and CDR2 FQNEAQ. V dropped 1 base and J dropped 14; count of bases not matched to a gene: 8. In DNA form, the CDR3 reads TGTGCCAGCAGCTTAGGAATTACCGGGACAGAGTACTTC. Residues: CASSLGITGTEYF.

The V and J genes are TRBV6-6 and TRBJ1-5, with D unresolved. This CDR3 region has 13 residues. Germline V gene lookup returns CDR1 MNHNY and CDR2 SVGAGI (reference sequence). Trimming took off 7 bases at V and 5 bases at J, with 12 bases between the two ends. The CDR3 DNA sequence: TGTGCCAGCACTGCGACGGGTGATCAGCCCCAGCATTTT. This sequence encodes CASTATGDQPQHF.

J is TRBJ2-3 and V is TRBV11-3, with 14 nucleotides matching TRBD2. Germline CDR1 reads SGHNT; CDR2 reads YENEEA. V shed 5 bases, J shed 4 bases, and the junction held 8 bases outside the gene matches. This CDR3 is 17 amino acids long. This CDR3 is CASSQRLAGGLADTQYF. CDR3 sequence (DNA): TGTGCCAGCAGCCAACGACTAGCGGGAGGGCTGGCAGATACGCAGTATTTT. Together with reference TRBV11-3 and TRBJ2-3, the CDR3 gives the full variable domain: EAGVVQSPRYKIIEKKQPVAFWCNPISGHNTLYWYLQNLGQGPELLIRYENEEAVDDSQLPKDRFSAERLKGVDSTLKIQPAELGDSAVYLCASSQRLAGGLADTQYFGPGTRLTVL.

This clone came up once. In DNA, the CDR3 is TGTGCCAGCAGCTCATTAGCGGGAAGCACAGATACGCAGTATTTT. Translating gives CASSSLAGSTDTQYF. V is TRBV5-6 and J is TRBJ2-3, with 8 bases matching TRBD2. Trimming removed 3 bases from V and 0 bases from J; junction bases left unmatched: 3. The CDR3 has 15 residues. The germline gives CDR1 SGHDT, CDR2 YYEEEE. The full variable domain, completed using reference TRBV5-6 and TRBJ2-3, is DAGVTQSPTHLIKTRGQQVTLRCSPKSGHDTVSWYQQALGQGPQFIFQYYEEEERQRGNFPDRFSGHQFPNYSSELNVNALLLGDSALYLCASSSLAGSTDTQYFGPGTRLTVL.

This sequence joins TRBV9 and TRBJ1-5; a possible D gene is TRBD1 (5 bases). Trimming stripped 3 bases from V and 7 bases from J, with 8 bases between. This CDR3 comprises 12 residues. Germline assignment: CDR1 SGDLS and CDR2 YYNGEE. The CDR3 loop reads CASSGGDQPQHF. The CDR3 nucleotides are TGTGCCAGCAGCGGGGGGGACCAGCCCCAGCATTTT.

This clone was detected a few times. The chain links TRBV11-2 to TRBJ2-4; 10 nucleotides align to TRBD1. The germline V gene encodes CDR1 SGHAT and CDR2 FQNNGV. Trimming at V came to 5 bases and at J to 9 bases, leaving 7 bases not matched to a gene. CDR3 length: 14 residues. The CDR3 loop reads CASSPTGQGIIQYF. The DNA for the CDR3 is TGTGCCAGCAGCCCGACGGGACAGGGGATCATTCAGTACTTC. Variable domain in full (rest from reference TRBV11-2 and TRBJ2-4): EAGVAQSPRYKIIEKRQSVAFWCNPISGHATLYWYQQILGQGPKLLIQFQNNGVVDDSQLPKDRFSAERLKGVDSTLKIQPAKLEDSAVYLCASSPTGQGIIQYFGAGTRLSVL.

The V and J genes are TRBV3-1 (or the pseudogene TRBV3-2) and TRBJ1-2; D is perhaps TRBD1 (6 bases). The V gene's germline CDR1 is LGHDT and CDR2 YNNKEL (reference sequence). CDR3 length equals 14 residues. V lost 5 bases and J lost 5, with 15 bases in between. CDR3 coding DNA: TGTGCCAGCAGCTACGGACAGAATGGGTATGGCTACACCTTC. This gives the protein CASSYGQNGYGYTF.

The V gene is TRBV14, the J gene TRBJ1-3; tentative D call: TRBD1 (6 bases). The CDR3 is 17 residues long. V was cut by 5 bases and J by 2 bases, with 19 bases left in between. The germline V gene encodes CDR1 SGHDN and CDR2 FVKESK. The CDR3 nucleotides are TGTGCCAGCAGCTACTATTCCCGGGACAACCCTGGAAACACCATATATTTT. Translating gives CASSYYSRDNPGNTIYF.

This chain connects TRBV2 to TRBJ2-3; TRBD1 agrees at 8 bases. The germline gives CDR1 SNHLY, CDR2 FYNNEI. With 0 bases clipped from V and 1 base from J, the junction kept 0 bases outside the gene matches. This CDR3 has 15 amino acids. Here the CDR3 DNA reads TGTGCCAGCAGTGAAGCGGGACAGGGCACAGATACGCAGTATTTT. Translation: CASSEAGQGTDTQYF.

This sequence joins TRBV6-5 and TRBJ1-2; D gene ambiguous. Germline V lookup: CDR1 MNHEY, CDR2 SVGAGI. CDR3 length equals 15 residues. Trimming took off 3 bases at V and 6 bases at J, with 17 bases between the two ends. The DNA for the CDR3 is TGTGCCAGCAGTTATTCGAACCCCCGTCGGGATGGCTACACCTTC. Its translation: CASSYSNPRRDGYTF.

V and J are TRBV3-1 (or the pseudogene TRBV3-2) and TRBJ1-6, with D perhaps matching TRBD1 (5 bases). Germline CDR1 and CDR2: LGHDT and YNNKEL (reference sequence). The CDR3 is made up of 14 amino acids. V lost 3 bases, J lost 8 bases, and 11 bases lay in between. The CDR3 loop reads CASSQPGPYSPLHF. The CDR3 bases are TGTGCCAGCAGCCAGCCAGGGCCCTATTCACCCCTCCACTTT.

The V call is TRBV6-1, the J call TRBJ1-5; the D is unclear. The V end was cut by 2 bases, the J end by 5 bases, with 7 bases between. The CDR3 loop spans 13 amino acids. Germline loops: CDR1 MNHNS, CDR2 SASEGT. Here the CDR3 reads CASSELAYQPQHF. CDR3 nucleotide sequence: TGTGCCAGCAGTGAATTGGCATATCAGCCCCAGCATTTT.

The V and J genes are TRBV5-1 and TRBJ2-1; TRBD2 matches 11 bases. The CDR3 runs to 16 residues. Germline V gene lookup returns CDR1 SGHRS and CDR2 YFSETQ. V shed 0 bases and J 2 bases; nucleotides not matched to a gene: 1. The CDR3 DNA is TGCGCCAGCAGCTTGGAACTAGCGGGGGCCTACAATGAGCAGTTCTTC. This encodes CASSLELAGAYNEQFF.

The chain employs TRBV5-1 and TRBJ1-2; D is ambiguous. In germline, CDR1 is SGHRS, CDR2 YFSETQ. The CDR3 has 13 amino acids. V was shortened by 0 bases and J by 2 bases, with 5 bases between the two germline ends. As DNA, the CDR3 is TGCGCCAGCAGCTTGGGTCTGAACTATGGCTACACCTTC. It encodes CASSLGLNYGYTF.

This clone was detected only a few times. The chain is built from TRBV29-1 and TRBJ1-1; D unclear. Trimming left V 7 bases short and J 5 bases short, with 8 bases between. CDR3 length equals 10 residues. Germline V gives CDR1 SQVTM, CDR2 ANQGSEA. The CDR3 DNA is TGCAGCGCCGTACAGACTGAAGCTTTCTTT. Protein: CSAVQTEAFF.

The gene calls are TRBV5-1 and TRBJ2-3; D not certain. Looked up from germline, CDR1 is SGHRS and CDR2 is YFSETQ. The CDR3 runs to 14 residues. V lost 4 bases to trimming and J lost 6 bases, with 15 bases between them. CDR3 sequence: CASSRGGLGDTQYF. As DNA, the CDR3 is TGCGCCAGCAGCCGTGGCGGCCTCGGGGATACGCAGTATTTT.

The rearrangement uses TRBV6-2 or TRBV6-3 and TRBJ2-1, with 9 bases matching TRBD2. V dropped 3 bases and J dropped 4; count of bases not matched to a gene: 7. Germline V gene sequence: CDR1 MNHEY, CDR2 SVGEGT. This CDR3 contains 16 residues. In DNA, the CDR3 is TGTGCCAGCAGTTATCCCGGGACTAGCAGATACAATGAGCAGTTCTTC. It codes for CASSYPGTSRYNEQFF.

The chain carries TRBV19 and TRBJ2-1; 8 bases match TRBD2. The CDR3 consists of 15 residues. V shed 5 bases, J shed 5 bases, and the junction held 8 bases outside the gene matches. Germline assignment: CDR1 LNHDA and CDR2 SQIVND (reference sequence). In DNA form, the CDR3 reads TGTGCCAGTAGTCTAATAGCGGGATTACACAATGAGCAGTTCTTC. It yields the protein CASSLIAGLHNEQFF.

The rearrangement joins TRBV28 to TRBJ1-3, with TRBD1 identical over 8 bases. Per the germline V gene, CDR1 is MDHEN and CDR2 is SYDVKM. The V and J ends lost 8 bases and 3 bases, in that order; junction bases with no gene match: 6. The length of the CDR3 is 14 residues. CDR3 protein: CASLNRGNGNTIYF. CDR3 in DNA: TGTGCCAGCCTAAACAGGGGGAATGGAAACACCATATATTTT.

V is TRBV5-5 and J is TRBJ2-3, with TRBD1 matching 7 bases. This CDR3 is 15 amino acids long. Germline V CDR1 and CDR2: SGHKS, YYEKEE (reference sequence). The junction had 8 bases not matched to a gene; V was cut back by 5 bases and J by 2 bases. CDR3 sequence: CASRGDRTYTDTQYF. In nucleotides, the CDR3 is TGTGCCAGCAGAGGGGACAGAACTTACACAGATACGCAGTATTTT.

This rearrangement joins TRBV27 to TRBJ1-5; TRBD1 aligns across 7 bases. Per germline, CDR1 MNHEY and CDR2 SMNVEV (reference sequence). The CDR3 is 13 amino acids. V was clipped by 6 bases and J by 13 bases; unmatched bases: 12. The CDR3 loop is CASRTTGTDPQHF. CDR3 DNA: TGTGCCAGCAGGACGACGGGGACAGACCCTCAGCATTTT.

The gene calls are TRBV5-1 and TRBJ1-2; D remains unclear. V was cut by 0 bases and J by 7 bases, with 13 bases left in between. Per germline, CDR1 SGHRS and CDR2 YFSETQ. The CDR3 totals 14 residues. The CDR3 sequence: CASSLDGFEFGYTF. The CDR3 DNA follows: TGCGCCAGCAGCTTGGACGGGTTTGAATTTGGCTACACCTTC.

The chain uses TRBV18 and TRBJ1-1, with unresolved D. V was pared by 2 bases and J by 2 bases, with 9 bases between. Germline CDR1 reads KGHSH; CDR2 reads LQKENI. This CDR3 region has 14 residues. CDR3 nucleotide sequence: TGTGCCAGCTCACCAAACAGCTTTAACACTGAAGCTTTCTTT. Protein product: CASSPNSFNTEAFF.